This T cell receptor beta chain comes out of a study of cytomegalovirus exposure and HLA in healthy donors. The wider study: A later analysis reported the same platform for the roughly 120 validation repertoires and the roughly 700 first-cohort repertoires. Notes on the study in general: Both high specificity and high sensitivity reportedly marked the classifier's diagnosis of cytomegalovirus status. Subsequent analysis of the roughly 120 validation repertoires found a tendency for first-cohort TCR clusters to co-occur.

Only in-frame clones appear in the TCRdb table, and some are missing; sequencing was by immunoSEQ multiplex PCR. Of a few hundred thousand clones in the sample, roughly 87% are singletons; the top ten hold around 12%. This clone was counted a few times. Its cognate antigen is unknown. The CDR3 contains 16 residues. The ends lost 6 bases at V and 2 bases at J; junction bases unmatched: 10. CDR1 is MNHNY and CDR2 is SVGAGI in the germline V gene (reference sequence). The V and J genes are TRBV6-6 and TRBJ1-5, with 7 bases identical to TRBD1. The TCR was taken from a man aged 18 to 29 in good health and CMV-seropositive. Sample: PBMCs. The CDR3 reads CASSLGRQGGNQPQHF. CDR3 coding DNA: TGTGCCAGCAGCCTAGGTCGGCAGGGGGGCAATCAGCCCCAGCATTTT.